These 6 T cell receptor beta chains were all obtained from the same sample, sequenced in a study of glioma-infiltrating T cells. The iRepertoire nested amplicon-rescue multiplex PCR amplified TCR alpha and beta CDR3s from RNA. TCRdb re-derived calls from the multiplex PCR reads in MiXCR, one entry per CDR3 protein. The table records about 200,000 distinct CDR3 sequences, around 32% of them present only once. Source material: glioma tissue, nonneoplastic brain tissue, or PBMCs (not recorded which). The origin of the receptors is a human donor with low-grade glioma or glioblastoma, undergoing nonglioma brain surgery, or in good health (not recorded which).

Concerning this clonotype: A much larger clone lies a single base off, so this may be a read error. The CDR3 nucleotides read TGTGCCAGCAGCCCACAGGTCGGCAATGAAAAACTGTCTTTT. Translation: CASSPQVGNEKLSF. J is TRBJ1-4 and V is TRBV3-1; maybe TRBD1 (5 bases). The CDR3 consists of 14 residues. Germline V CDR1 and CDR2: LGHDT, YNNKEL (reference sequence). Complete variable domain (other parts from reference TRBV3-1 and TRBJ1-4): DTAVSQTPKYLVTQMGNDKSIKCEQNLGHDTMYWYKQDSKKFLKIMFSYNNKELIINETVPNRFSPKSPDKAHLNLHINSLELGDSAVYFCASSPQVGNEKLSFGSGTQLSVL.

In this sample, this clonotype turned up many times. The rearrangement joins TRBV4-3 to TRBJ2-3; tentative D call: TRBD1 (6 bases). The CDR3 is 16 residues long. Trimming left V 0 bases short and J 0 bases short, with 10 bases between. CDR1 is LGHNA and CDR2 is YSLEER in the germline V gene. DNA for the CDR3: TGCGCCAGCAGCCAAGATTTTGACAGGAGCACAGATACGCAGTATTTT. It translates to CASSQDFDRSTDTQYF.

The V gene is TRBV30, the J gene TRBJ2-7; 7 bases align to TRBD2. This CDR3 has 13 amino acids. Looked up from germline, CDR1 is GTSNPN and CDR2 is SVGIG (reference sequence). Trimming cost V 4 bases and J 5 bases; bases outside gene matches: 8. Here the CDR3 DNA reads TGTGCCTGGAATTTCCCCAGCGGGAACGAGCAGTACTTC. Translation: CAWNFPSGNEQYF.

In this sample, this clonotype turned up many times. V and J are TRBV6-1 and TRBJ2-1; 12 bases are a match to TRBD2. CDR1 is MNHNS, CDR2 SASEGT, per germline. CDR3 length equals 16 residues. The V gene end was trimmed by 6 bases and the J gene end by 4 bases; junction bases not matched to a gene: 7. The chain's CDR3 is CASRDLAGGGYNEQFF. The CDR3 DNA reads as TGTGCCAGCAGGGACCTAGCGGGAGGGGGTTACAATGAGCAGTTCTTC.

As concerns this clonotype: Just one base apart from a much larger clone, this may be a read error. This sequence joins TRBV7-2 and TRBJ1-1; D remains unclear. Looked up from germline, CDR1 is SGHTA and CDR2 is FQGNSA. This CDR3 spans 13 amino acids. Trimming removed 1 base from V and 6 bases from J, with 9 bases in between. CDR3 protein: CASSLGVTPEAFF. The CDR3 nucleotides are TGTGCCAGCAGCTTAGGGGTGACTCCTGAAGCTTTCTTT.

This clonotype was seen just once. This chain uses TRBV6-6 with TRBJ2-1, with 15 bases lining up with TRBD2. This CDR3 region has 17 residues. CDR1 is MNHNY and CDR2 is SVGAGI in the germline V gene (reference sequence). Trimming took 7 bases from V and 4 from J; bases not matched to a gene: 8. The chain's CDR3 is CASKYGLAGGQYNEQFF. In nucleotides, the CDR3 is TGTGCCAGCAAGTACGGACTAGCGGGAGGGCAGTACAATGAGCAGTTCTTC.